Below, one T cell receptor beta chain is given with its context. Its antigen remains unidentified. A clone one base away is much larger, so this may be a read error. The data originate from a study of tumor-infiltrating lymphocytes in primary liver carcinoma. Overall study context: Stage T1-T3 N0M0 tumors spanned roughly 4.2 to 10 cm. Findings and caveats of the study: Only about 7-25% of top clones were detected in each of the five tumor regions.

Each 20-30 mg portion of unsorted bulk tissue served as the source for co-extraction of RNA and DNA. Every one of the tumor samples had a viable tumor cell content above 90%. Germline CDR1 SGHAT, CDR2 FQNNGV. The CDR3 spans 14 residues. Starting material of 400 to 600 ng total RNA yielded TCR beta cDNA via a constant-region primer. Library construction for TCR beta comprised three nested multiplex PCR rounds performed with slightly modified ARM-PCR. Investigators reported that the first two PCR rounds, at around 11 cycles each, used TRBV1-TRBV30 forward primers with a C-beta reverse primer. TCRdb redid the calling of the multiplex PCR reads with MiXCR, one entry per CDR3 protein. Of tens of thousands of distinct CDR3 sequences in the sample, roughly 70% were seen once.

The sample taken for sequencing was liver tumor tissue from sampling region 4. Indicated subset: tumor region T4, right-lateral pole. The chain has TRBV11-2 and TRBJ1-1; D is unresolved. The source is a middle-aged man with primary liver carcinoma and hepatitis B virus infection. CDR3 bases: TGTGCCAGCAGCACCCATCCCGGGTACACTGTAGCTTTCTTT. Residues: CASSTHPGYTVAFF.